This TCR beta chain was identified during a study of blood T cell repertoires in COVID-19. At the level of the study: Acute-phase and convalescent COVID-19 samples originated in the United States, Italy and Spain. T cells, B-cell-depleted T cells, or PBMCs supplied cDNA or gDNA.

In terms of age and location, participants ranged from about 18 to 89 years and lived in roughly 22 US areas. The CDR3 has 15 amino acids. Under the authors' procedure: Amplification from reference gene primers served as the basis for estimated nucleated cell counts. Here immunoSEQ multiplex PCR was the method, and the copy in TCRdb shows in-frame clones only, minus some. V, J and clone size are those of that table, while D and trimming were read from the DNA. The sample contains over 200,000 clones, 70% to 90% of which appear only once. The sequenced material came from PBMCs or T cells enriched from blood (not recorded which). This TCR derives from a middle-aged man who had recovered from COVID-19. This sequence joins TRBV12-2 and TRBJ2-2; TRBD1, the D gene given by the table, was not confirmed from the DNA. TRBV12-2 is classified as a pseudogene. The CDR3 DNA reads as TGTGCAAGTCGCTTAGGAGGACAGCACACCGGGGAGCTGTTTTTT. Translation gives CASRLGGQHTGELFF.